Shown below are 2 T cell receptor beta chains from a single sample sequenced in a study of post-analysis software for immune sequencing data. Study-wide points: In patients, TRBV5-6, TRBV5-1 and TRBV20-1 belonged to roughly 5 TRBV segments found more frequently than in controls.

Every TCR beta cDNA library bore unique molecular identifiers. TCRdb re-derived calls from the PCR reads in MiXCR, one entry per CDR3 protein. Here the sample spans under 900,000 distinct CDR3 sequences, approximately 53% being singletons. No antigen has been assigned to these receptors. The sample comprised blood. Every receptor here comes from a girl under 18 with multiple sclerosis.

This clonotype was picked up a small number of times. The CDR3 protein is CASSLSPDSYNEQFF. CDR3 DNA sequence: TGTGCCAGCAGTTTATCGCCGGACAGTTACAATGAGCAGTTCTTC. V and J are TRBV27 and TRBJ2-1; tentative D call: TRBD1 (6 bases). CDR1 and CDR2 (germline): MNHEY, SMNVEV (reference sequence). The CDR3 consists of 15 residues. Trimming stripped 0 bases from V and 4 bases from J, with 10 bases between.

The J gene is TRBJ2-1, the V gene TRBV29-1; 8 positions match TRBD2. Germline V gene lookup returns CDR1 SQVTM and CDR2 ANQGSEA. The CDR3 length is 15 residues. V lost 3 bases, J lost 4 bases, and 8 bases stayed unmatched. CDR3 sequence (DNA): TGCAGCGTTGAGAACGGGAGGGCCGTATACAATGAGCAGTTCTTC. Translated: CSVENGRAVYNEQFF.